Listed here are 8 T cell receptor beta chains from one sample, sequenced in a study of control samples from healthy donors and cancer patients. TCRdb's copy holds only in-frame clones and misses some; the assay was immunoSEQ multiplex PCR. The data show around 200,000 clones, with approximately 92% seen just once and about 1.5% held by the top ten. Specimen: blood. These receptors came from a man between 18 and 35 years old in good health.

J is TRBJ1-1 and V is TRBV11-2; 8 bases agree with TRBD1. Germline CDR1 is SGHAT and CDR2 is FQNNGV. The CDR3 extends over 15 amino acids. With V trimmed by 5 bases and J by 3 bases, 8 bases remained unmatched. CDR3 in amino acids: CASSPRTGWDTEAFF. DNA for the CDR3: TGTGCCAGCAGCCCCCGGACAGGGTGGGACACTGAAGCTTTCTTT.

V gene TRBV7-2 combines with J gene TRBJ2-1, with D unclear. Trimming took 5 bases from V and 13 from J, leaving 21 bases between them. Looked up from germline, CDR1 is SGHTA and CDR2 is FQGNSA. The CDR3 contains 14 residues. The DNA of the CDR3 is TGTGCCAGCAGCCCTCGTTATAGGCGTCAGGACCAGTTCTTC. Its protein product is CASSPRYRRQDQFF.

The CDR3 nucleotides are TGTGCCAGCAGAAGACAGCCTACGACTAACTATGGCTACACCTTC. This translates into CASRRQPTTNYGYTF. This chain joins TRBV27 and TRBJ1-2; maybe TRBD1 (5 bases). Germline V lookup: CDR1 MNHEY, CDR2 SMNVEV (reference sequence). The CDR3 is made up of 15 amino acids. Trimming stripped 6 bases from V and 0 bases from J, with 14 bases between.

The CDR3 here is CASSWTGGLNEQFF. CDR3 DNA sequence: TGTGCCAGCAGCTGGACGGGGGGCCTCAATGAGCAGTTCTTC. The genes are TRBV27 and TRBJ2-1; D is perhaps TRBD2 (7 bases). The germline V gene has CDR1 MNHEY and CDR2 SMNVEV (reference sequence). This CDR3 is 14 amino acids long. V lost 6 bases and J 6 bases, leaving 15 bases between the germline ends.

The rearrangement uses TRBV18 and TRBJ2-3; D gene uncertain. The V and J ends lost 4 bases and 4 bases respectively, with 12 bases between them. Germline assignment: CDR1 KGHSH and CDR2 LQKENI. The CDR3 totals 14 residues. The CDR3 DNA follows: TGTGCCAGCTCACTGGGGTCCGGGTCAGATACGCAGTATTTT. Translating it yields CASSLGSGSDTQYF. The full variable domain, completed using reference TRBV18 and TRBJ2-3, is NAGVMQNPRHLVRRRGQEARLRCSPMKGHSHVYWYRQLPEEGLKFMVYLQKENIIDESGMPKERFSAEFPKEGPSILRIQQVVRGDSAAYFCASSLGSGSDTQYFGPGTRLTVL.

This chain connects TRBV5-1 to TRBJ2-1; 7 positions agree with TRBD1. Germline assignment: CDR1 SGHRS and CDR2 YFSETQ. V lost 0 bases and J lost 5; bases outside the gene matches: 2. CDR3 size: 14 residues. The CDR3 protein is CASSLGGQHNEQFF. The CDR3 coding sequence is TGCGCCAGCAGCTTGGGGGGACAGCACAATGAGCAGTTCTTC.

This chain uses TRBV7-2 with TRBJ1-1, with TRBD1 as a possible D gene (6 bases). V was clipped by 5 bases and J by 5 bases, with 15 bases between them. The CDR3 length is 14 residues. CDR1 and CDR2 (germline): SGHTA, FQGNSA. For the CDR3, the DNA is TGTGCCAGCAGCGTTAGGGAGGGGGTGACTGAAGCTTTCTTT. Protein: CASSVREGVTEAFF.

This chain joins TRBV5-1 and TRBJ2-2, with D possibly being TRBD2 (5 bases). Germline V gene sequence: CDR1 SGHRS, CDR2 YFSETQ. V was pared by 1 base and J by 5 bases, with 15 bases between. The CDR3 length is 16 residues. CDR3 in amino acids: CASSLPTNPGTGELFF. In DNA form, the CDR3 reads TGCGCCAGCAGCTTGCCGACAAATCCGGGGACCGGGGAGCTGTTTTTT.